This T cell receptor (beta chain) derives from a study of blood T cells in healthy people across ages. The V and J ends lost 0 bases and 1 base respectively, with 6 bases between them. The CDR3 spans 14 residues. Germline CDR1 reads MNHNY; CDR2 reads SVGAGI (reference sequence). The sample holds a few counts of this clonotype. Sample-barcoded 5' priming and a J-beta primer mix drove a second PCR of about 7 to 11 cycles. Samples each returned at least 3 million CDR3-containing paired-end reads. TCRdb re-called the 5' RACE reads with MiXCR, one entry per CDR3 protein. This table has hundreds of thousands of distinct CDR3 sequences, around 50% appearing once.

V is TRBV6-6 and J is TRBJ2-5; D is unresolved. The source is a man aged 40-50 years in good health. The sample consisted of blood. CDR3 amino acids: CASSYSGRQETQYF. The CDR3 DNA reads TGTGCCAGCAGTTACTCAGGTCGCCAAGAGACCCAGTACTTC.